The following is a TCR beta chain sequence with its context. Treatment specified: over 15 received Ad26.COV2.S at low or high dose, single or two shots; 5 received placebo; per-sample allocation not given. Sampling was performed 63 days after the first vaccine or placebo injection. This sample is part of a study of Ad26.COV2.S vaccination and SARS-CoV-2 variants. The CDR3 runs to 16 residues. Per the germline V gene, CDR1 is SGHDN and CDR2 is FVKESK. V gave up 3 bases and J gave up 6 bases; unmatched junction bases: 8. The assay was immunoSEQ multiplex PCR, and TCRdb's table has in-frame clones only and misses some. The sample records around 340,000 clones, approximately 90% being singletons.

Sequenced material: peripheral blood, taken in a trial of Ad26.COV2.S vaccine versus placebo. The chain couples TRBV14 to TRBJ2-2, with 9 bases that match TRBD1. This receptor was taken from a person between 18 and 65 years old who received the Ad26.COV2.S COVID-19 vaccine or a placebo. The DNA of the CDR3 is TGTGCCAGCAGCCAGTGGCGGACAGGGGACGCCGGGGAGCTGTTTTTT. This sequence encodes CASSQWRTGDAGELFF.